Presented here are 3 T cell receptor beta chains from one specimen sequenced in a study of shared clonotypes between healthy human individuals. Data came from immunoSEQ multiplex PCR; TCRdb stores just in-frame clones and leaves some out. Among over a million clones listed, 65% to 80% were seen once. The sample was memory CD4+ T cells sorted from blood. Stated subset: CD45RA-negative fraction. The source is a man aged 18 to 29 in good health.

The chain combines TRBV6-6 with TRBJ1-5; D ambiguous. The length of the CDR3 is 16 residues. Germline lookup yields CDR1 MNHNY and CDR2 SVGAGI (reference sequence). Trimming took 7 bases from V and 7 from J, leaving 23 bases between them. CDR3 sequence reads: CASIPSMVVVGQPQHF. The CDR3 nucleotides read TGTGCCAGCATCCCCTCTATGGTGGTGGTGGGGCAGCCCCAGCATTTT.

The genes are TRBV11-2 and TRBJ2-3; D gene uncertain. The V and J ends lost 5 bases and 6 bases respectively, with 15 bases between them. CDR3 length: 14 residues. CDR1 is SGHAT and CDR2 is FQNNGV in the germline V gene. The CDR3 reads CASSNAKEKDTQYF. In DNA, the CDR3 is TGTGCCAGCAGCAATGCCAAAGAGAAGGATACGCAGTATTTT. The full variable domain, its missing parts supplied by reference TRBV11-2 and TRBJ2-3, is EAGVAQSPRYKIIEKRQSVAFWCNPISGHATLYWYQQILGQGPKLLIQFQNNGVVDDSQLPKDRFSAERLKGVDSTLKIQPAKLEDSAVYLCASSNAKEKDTQYFGPGTRLTVL.

This sequence joins TRBV18 and TRBJ2-3; possible D gene TRBD2, 5 bases. Germline assignment: CDR1 KGHSH and CDR2 LQKENI. The CDR3 is 14 residues long. V lost 2 bases, J lost 4 bases, and 10 bases lay in between. The DNA for the CDR3 is TGTGCCAGCTCACCAGCCGGGGTTTCAGATACGCAGTATTTT. Its protein product is CASSPAGVSDTQYF.